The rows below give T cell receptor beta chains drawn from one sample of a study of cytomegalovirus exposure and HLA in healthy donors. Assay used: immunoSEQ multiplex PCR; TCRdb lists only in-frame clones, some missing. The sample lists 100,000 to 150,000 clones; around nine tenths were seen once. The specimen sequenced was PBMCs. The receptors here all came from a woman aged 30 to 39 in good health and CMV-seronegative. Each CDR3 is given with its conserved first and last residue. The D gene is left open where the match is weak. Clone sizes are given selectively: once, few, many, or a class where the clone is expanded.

CASSKGQGNTEAFF	TGTGCCAGCAGTAAGGGACAGGGGAACACTGAAGCTTTCTTT	TRBD1	TRBJ1-1	-	TRBV6-5
CATLGGGDEQFF	TGTGCCACCCTTGGCGGGGGGGATGAGCAGTTCTTC	TRBD2	TRBJ2-1	-	TRBV10-3
CASSEVGTHRETQYF	TGTGCCAGCAGTGAAGTCGGGACACATCGGGAGACCCAGTACTTC	-	TRBJ2-5	-	TRBV6-1
CSSSSSRAVYSTEAFF	TGTTCCAGCAGCTCCAGCAGGGCCGTCTATAGCACTGAAGCTTTCTTT	-	TRBJ1-1	-	TRBV7-9
CASSLFAGLQTETQYF	TGTGCCAGCAGTCTCTTTGCGGGACTCCAGACGGAGACCCAGTACTTC	-	TRBJ2-5	-	TRBV2
CASSWGDRLGEQYF	TGTGCCAGCAGTTGGGGGGACAGGCTTGGCGAGCAGTACTTC	TRBD1	TRBJ2-7	-	TRBV28
CASSLTPGGAEGYTF	TGCGCCAGCAGCCTTACACCAGGGGGCGCGGAAGGCTACACCTTC	TRBD1	TRBJ1-2	-	TRBV5-1
CAWSGGPFAEAFF	TGTGCCTGGTCCGGGGGGCCTTTCGCTGAAGCTTTCTTT	-	TRBJ1-1	-	TRBV28
CASSLFRNTEAFF	TGTGCCAGCAGCTTATTCAGAAACACTGAAGCTTTCTTT	-	TRBJ1-1	-	TRBV11-3
CASSRGSSGRRSADTQYF	TGCGCCAGCAGCCGGGGTAGTAGCGGGAGGAGGAGCGCAGATACGCAGTATTTT	TRBD2	TRBJ2-3	once	TRBV5-1
CASSLKDRDSYSMLYNEQFF	TGCGCCAGCAGCTTGAAAGATCGGGACTCCTACTCGATGCTCTACAATGAGCAGTTCTTC	-	TRBJ2-1	-	TRBV5-1
CASSPGESYEQYF	TGTGCCAGCAGCCCCGGTGAGTCCTACGAGCAGTACTTC	-	TRBJ2-7	-	TRBV7-9
CASSPPNGAGVGSYNEQFF	TGTGCCAGCAGTCCGCCCAACGGAGCGGGAGTGGGATCCTACAATGAGCAGTTCTTC	TRBD2	TRBJ2-1	-	TRBV28
CASTSASAYSYEQYF	TGTGCCAGCACCAGCGCTAGCGCCTATTCCTACGAGCAGTACTTC	-	TRBJ2-7	-	TRBV28
CASSSSGLAGNTQYF	TGTGCCAGCAGTTCCTCGGGACTAGCGGGGAATACGCAGTATTTT	TRBD2	TRBJ2-3	-	TRBV5-4
CASSLRAGGMPEQYF	TGTGCCAGCAGCTTACGAGCGGGGGGAATGCCGGAGCAGTACTTC	TRBD2	TRBJ2-7	-	TRBV7-2
CASSYSSRDNQPQHF	TGTGCCAGCAGTTACTCAAGCAGGGATAATCAGCCCCAGCATTTT	-	TRBJ1-5	-	TRBV6-6
CASTYGGTGYGNEQFF	TGTGCCAGCACCTACGGGGGGACCGGTTATGGCAATGAGCAGTTCTTC	TRBD2	TRBJ2-1	few	TRBV2
CASSDLAGGPSEQFF	TGTGCCAGCAGCGACCTAGCGGGGGGGCCAAGTGAGCAGTTCTTC	TRBD2	TRBJ2-1	-	TRBV7-8
CAWSVGGSTDTQYF	TGTGCCTGGAGTGTGGGGGGTTCAACAGATACGCAGTATTTT	-	TRBJ2-3	-	TRBV30
CTSSAGYGNTEAFF	TGTACCAGCTCAGCGGGGTACGGGAACACTGAAGCTTTCTTT	-	TRBJ1-1	-	TRBV18
CASSDSGTGGNEQFF	TGCGCCAGCAGCGATTCCGGGACAGGGGGAAATGAGCAGTTCTTC	TRBD1	TRBJ2-1	-	TRBV5-1
CASRSGVDNEQFF	TGTGCCAGCAGGAGCGGGGTCGACAATGAGCAGTTCTTC	TRBD2	TRBJ2-1	-	TRBV7-3
CASSLAQYYGYTF	TGTGCCAGCAGCTTAGCACAGTACTATGGCTACACCTTC	-	TRBJ1-2	-	TRBV5-4
CASSLARDREGYTF	TGTGCCAGCAGCTTAGCGCGGGATCGGGAGGGCTACACCTTC	-	TRBJ1-2	-	TRBV7-8
CASSLRTENYGYTF	TGTGCCAGCAGCTTACGGACAGAAAACTATGGCTACACCTTC	-	TRBJ1-2	once	TRBV7-2
CASSHPPRGLSGNTIYF	TGCGCCAGCAGCCACCCCCCCCGAGGACTCAGCGGAAACACCATATATTTT	-	TRBJ1-3	-	TRBV4-1
CASSQGQMNTEAFF	TGTGCCAGCAGCCAGGGACAGATGAACACTGAAGCTTTCTTT	TRBD1	TRBJ1-1	-	TRBV5-4
CASSLEARPPLYKNIQYF	TGTGCCAGCAGCTTAGAGGCGCGGCCCCCGCTGTACAAAAACATTCAGTACTTC	-	TRBJ2-4	-	TRBV7-8
CASSLAPGTDRYEQYF	TGTGCCAGCAGCTTAGCGCCCGGGACAGATCGCTACGAGCAGTACTTC	TRBD1	TRBJ2-7	-	TRBV7-6
CAWSLGVFAAAGSPLHF	TGTGCCTGGAGTTTAGGGGTTTTCGCGGCAGCGGGTTCACCCCTCCACTTT	-	TRBJ1-6	-	TRBV30
CASSLTGRTEAFF	TGTGCCAGCAGCTTGACAGGACGAACTGAAGCTTTCTTT	-	TRBJ1-1	-	TRBV4-2
CASSGGRYTGELFF	TGTGCCAGCTCGGGGGGCCGGTACACCGGGGAGCTGTTTTTT	-	TRBJ2-2	-	TRBV5-6
CASSGEAGAPGETQYF	TGTGCCAGCAGCGGAGAAGCGGGAGCGCCAGGAGAGACCCAGTACTTC	TRBD2	TRBJ2-5	-	TRBV7-6
CASSPGGVRGYTF	TGCGCCAGCAGTCCGGGGGGGGTACGAGGCTACACCTTC	-	TRBJ1-2	-	TRBV23-1
CASSSDRQETQYF	TGTGCCAGCAGCTCGGACAGGCAAGAGACCCAGTACTTC	TRBD1	TRBJ2-5	-	TRBV5-6
CARTEGYGYTF	TGTGCCCGGACTGAGGGCTATGGCTACACCTTC	-	TRBJ1-2	-	TRBV30
CASGWMAGTYEQYF	TGTGCCAGCGGGTGGATGGCGGGAACCTACGAGCAGTACTTC	-	TRBJ2-7	-	TRBV28
CASSRLAGGYEQYF	TGTGCCAGCAGCCGACTAGCGGGAGGATACGAGCAGTACTTC	TRBD2	TRBJ2-7	-	TRBV28
CASSWDRDNSGNTIYF	TGTGCCAGCTCATGGGACAGGGATAACTCTGGAAACACCATATATTTT	TRBD1	TRBJ1-3	-	TRBV18
CASSFFSSYEQYF	TGTGCCAGCAGCTTTTTTAGCTCCTACGAGCAGTACTTC	-	TRBJ2-7	-	TRBV13
CASSEGTSRETQYF	TGTGCCAGCAGTGAAGGAACTAGCCGAGAGACCCAGTACTTC	-	TRBJ2-5	-	TRBV6-1
CATWGGRSNQPQHF	TGTGCCACTTGGGGGGGACGGAGCAATCAGCCCCAGCATTTT	-	TRBJ1-5	-	TRBV13
CASSFLAGGPSDTQYF	TGTGCCAGCAGCTTTTTAGCGGGAGGGCCTTCAGATACGCAGTATTTT	TRBD2	TRBJ2-3	-	TRBV7-2
CASSPQPGTSGWDEQFF	TGTGCCAGCAGTCCGCAGCCGGGGACTAGCGGGTGGGATGAGCAGTTCTTC	TRBD2	TRBJ2-1	-	TRBV28
CASRKQGATTTNEKLFF	TGTGCCAGCAGGAAACAGGGGGCCACTACGACTAATGAAAAACTGTTTTTT	TRBD1	TRBJ1-4	-	TRBV27
CASSYSGSSYEQYF	TGTGCCAGCAGTTACAGCGGGAGCTCTTACGAGCAGTACTTC	TRBD2	TRBJ2-7	once	TRBV27
CASSYEASGRGRKFF	TGTGCCAGCAGTTACGAAGCTAGCGGGAGGGGAAGAAAGTTCTTC	TRBD2	TRBJ2-1	-	TRBV6-5
CATQDGSGPPLHF	TGTGCCACCCAAGACGGTTCGGGTCCACCCCTCCACTTT	-	TRBJ1-6	-	TRBV28
CASSLGWQLNTEAFF	TGTGCCAGCAGCTTAGGTTGGCAGTTGAACACTGAAGCTTTCTTT	-	TRBJ1-1	-	TRBV7-2
CASSSGHNHEQFF	TGTGCCAGCAGTTCAGGCCACAACCATGAGCAGTTCTTC	-	TRBJ2-1	-	TRBV27
CASSFAGGSYEQYF	TGCGCCAGCAGCTTTGCAGGAGGCTCCTACGAGCAGTACTTC	-	TRBJ2-7	-	TRBV5-1
CASSRRDSSYEQYF	TGTGCCAGCAGTAGACGGGATAGCTCCTACGAGCAGTACTTC	-	TRBJ2-7	-	TRBV9
CASSHDRANGNEQFF	TGCGCCAGCAGCCACGACAGGGCAAACGGCAATGAGCAGTTCTTC	TRBD1	TRBJ2-1	-	TRBV4-3